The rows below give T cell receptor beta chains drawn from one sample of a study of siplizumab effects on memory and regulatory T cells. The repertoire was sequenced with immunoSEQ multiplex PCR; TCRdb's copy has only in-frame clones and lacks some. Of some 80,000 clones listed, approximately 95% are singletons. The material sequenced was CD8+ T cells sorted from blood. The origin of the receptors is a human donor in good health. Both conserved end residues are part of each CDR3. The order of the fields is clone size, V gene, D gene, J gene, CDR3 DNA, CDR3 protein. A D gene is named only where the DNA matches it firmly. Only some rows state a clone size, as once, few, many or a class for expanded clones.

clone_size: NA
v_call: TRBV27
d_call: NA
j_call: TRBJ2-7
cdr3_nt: TGTGCCAGCAGTTCGAAGGTGTACTCCTACGAGCAGTACTTC
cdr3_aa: CASSSKVYSYEQYF

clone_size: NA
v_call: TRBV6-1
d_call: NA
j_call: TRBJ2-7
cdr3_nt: TGTGCCAGTCTGGACTGGAGCTCCTACGAGCAGTACTTC
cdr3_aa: CASLDWSSYEQYF

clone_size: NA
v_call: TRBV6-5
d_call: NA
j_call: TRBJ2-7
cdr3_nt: TGTGCCAGCAGTCAACCGGACAGCCACTCCTACGAGCAGTACTTC
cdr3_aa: CASSQPDSHSYEQYF

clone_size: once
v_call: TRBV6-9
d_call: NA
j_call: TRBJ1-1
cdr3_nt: TGTGCCAGCAGTAGAAACCCGGAGGGCACTGAAGCTTTCTTT
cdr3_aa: CASSRNPEGTEAFF

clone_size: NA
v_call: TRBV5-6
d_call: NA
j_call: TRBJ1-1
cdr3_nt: TGTGCCAGCAGCCAGACTCGGGGCACTGAAGCTTTCTTT
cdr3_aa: CASSQTRGTEAFF

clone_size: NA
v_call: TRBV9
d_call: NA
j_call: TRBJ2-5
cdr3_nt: TGTGCCAGCAGCGTACGCGGCTGGAATGGGGGAGAGGGAGAGACCCAGTACTTC
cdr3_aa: CASSVRGWNGGEGETQYF

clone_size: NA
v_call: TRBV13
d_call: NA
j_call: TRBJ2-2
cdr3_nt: TGTGCCATACAGGAAAACACCGGGGAGCTGTTTTTT
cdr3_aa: CAIQENTGELFF

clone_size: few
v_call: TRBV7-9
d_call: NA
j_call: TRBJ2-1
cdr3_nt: TGTGCCAGCAGCTTGGAGTACTCCTACAATGAGCAGTTCTTC
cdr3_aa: CASSLEYSYNEQFF

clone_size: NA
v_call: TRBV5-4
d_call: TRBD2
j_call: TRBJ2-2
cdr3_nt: TGTGCCAGCAGCCCCTGGACTAGCGGAGGGACCGGGGAGCTGTTTTTT
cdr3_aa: CASSPWTSGGTGELFF

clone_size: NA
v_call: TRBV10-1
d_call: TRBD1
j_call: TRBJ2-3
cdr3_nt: TGCGCCAGCTCGTTGGACAGGGGGCGCCGGGCAGATACGCAGTATTTT
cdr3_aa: CASSLDRGRRADTQYF

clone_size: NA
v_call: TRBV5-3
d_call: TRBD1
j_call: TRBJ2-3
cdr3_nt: TGTGCCAGAAGCTTGTGCGACAGGGGTTGGGGCACAGATACGCAGTATTTT
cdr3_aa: CARSLCDRGWGTDTQYF

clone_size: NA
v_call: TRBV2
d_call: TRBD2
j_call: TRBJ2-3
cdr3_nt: TGTGCCAGCAGTGCCCTAGCGGGAGGCACAGATACGCAGTATTTT
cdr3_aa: CASSALAGGTDTQYF

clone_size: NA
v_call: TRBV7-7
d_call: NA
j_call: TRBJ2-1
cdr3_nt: TGTGCTAGCAGCATGACAGCGCCCAGCTACAATGAGCAGTTCTTC
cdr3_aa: CASSMTAPSYNEQFF

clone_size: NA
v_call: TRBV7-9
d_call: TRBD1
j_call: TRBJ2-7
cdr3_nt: TGTGCCAGCAGCGGAACCGGGACAGGGGTTTCGTTCTACGAGCAGTACTTC
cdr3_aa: CASSGTGTGVSFYEQYF

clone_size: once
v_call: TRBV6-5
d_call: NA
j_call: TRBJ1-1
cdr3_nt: TGTGCCAGCCGGTCACAGGAATCTGAAGCTTTCTTT
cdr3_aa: CASRSQESEAFF

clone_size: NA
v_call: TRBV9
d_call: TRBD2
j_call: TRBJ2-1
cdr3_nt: TGTGCCAGCAGCCCCATCACGGGGCTAGCGGGGTCCTTTGAGCAGTTCTTC
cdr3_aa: CASSPITGLAGSFEQFF

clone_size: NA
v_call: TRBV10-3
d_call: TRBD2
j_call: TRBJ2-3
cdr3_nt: TGTGCCATCAGTGAGGCCGGACTAGCGGGGGGTCGGGGTACGCAGTATTTT
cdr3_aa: CAISEAGLAGGRGTQYF

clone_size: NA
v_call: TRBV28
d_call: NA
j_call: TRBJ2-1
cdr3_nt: TGTGCCAGCAGGCGCGGACTATCCGAGCAGTTCTTC
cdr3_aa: CASRRGLSEQFF

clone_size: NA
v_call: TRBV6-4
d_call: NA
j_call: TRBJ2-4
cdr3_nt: TGTGCCAGCAGTGATGGGCCTAAACTAGCCAAAAACATTCAGTACTTC
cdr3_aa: CASSDGPKLAKNIQYF

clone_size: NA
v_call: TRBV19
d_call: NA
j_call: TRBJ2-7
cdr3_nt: TGTGCCAGTAGTCCCGGGTCAGGCTCGGGTTACGAGCAGTACTTC
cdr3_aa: CASSPGSGSGYEQYF

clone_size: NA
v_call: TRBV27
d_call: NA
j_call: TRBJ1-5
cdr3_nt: TGTGCCAGCAGTCCGCGGATAGAGCTTCATCAGCCCCAGCATTTT
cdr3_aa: CASSPRIELHQPQHF

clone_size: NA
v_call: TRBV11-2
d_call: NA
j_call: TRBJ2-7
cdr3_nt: TGTGCCAGCAGCTCATCTATAGGGACGAGCGCTGCGTACGAGCAGTACTTC
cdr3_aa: CASSSSIGTSAAYEQYF